The rows below give T cell receptor beta chains drawn from one sample of a study of response to subunit inactivated influenza vaccine. TCRdb analysed the RT-PCR reads with MiXCR anew, one entry per CDR3 protein. The table includes 500,000 to 550,000 distinct CDR3 sequences, under 8.5% detected once. The source was PBMCs from blood, collected around 25 months after vaccination. The receptors here all came from a man between 50 and 75 years old who received an inactivated influenza vaccine. Each CDR3 is given with its conserved first and last residue. Each record gives: V gene, clone size, D gene, J gene, CDR3 protein, CDR3 DNA. A D gene is named only where the DNA matches it firmly. A clone size is listed for some rows: how often the clone was seen (once, few, many), or a class if it is expanded.

v_call: TRBV27; clone_size: many; d_call: TRBD1; j_call: TRBJ2-3; cdr3_aa: CASRLTGSTDTQYF; cdr3_nt: TGTGCCAGCAGGCTGACAGGGAGCACAGATACGCAGTATTTT
v_call: TRBV7-2; clone_size: NA; d_call: NA; j_call: TRBJ2-3; cdr3_aa: CASSFTPGADTQYF; cdr3_nt: TGTGCCAGCAGCTTCACCCCAGGGGCAGATACGCAGTATTTT
v_call: TRBV11-2; clone_size: NA; d_call: NA; j_call: TRBJ2-1; cdr3_aa: CASSWVQYNEQFF; cdr3_nt: TGTGCCAGCAGCTGGGTCCAATACAATGAGCAGTTCTTC
v_call: TRBV20-1; clone_size: NA; d_call: TRBD2; j_call: TRBJ2-3; cdr3_aa: CSAITSGNGDTQYF; cdr3_nt: TGCAGTGCGATCACTAGCGGGAACGGAGATACGCAGTATTTT
v_call: TRBV2; clone_size: few; d_call: NA; j_call: TRBJ1-5; cdr3_aa: CASSESGWQPQHF; cdr3_nt: TGTGCCAGCAGTGAATCGGGCTGGCAGCCCCAGCATTTT
v_call: TRBV7-2; clone_size: few; d_call: NA; j_call: TRBJ2-3; cdr3_aa: CASSSVGHTDTQYF; cdr3_nt: TGTGCCAGCAGCTCGGTCGGGCACACAGATACGCAGTATTTT
v_call: TRBV7-2; clone_size: many; d_call: NA; j_call: TRBJ2-3; cdr3_aa: CASSPRGPRVSDTQYF; cdr3_nt: TGTGCCAGCAGCCCTCGTGGGCCTAGGGTGTCAGATACGCAGTATTTT
v_call: TRBV27; clone_size: few; d_call: NA; j_call: TRBJ2-6; cdr3_aa: CASSFLGGSPGANVLTF; cdr3_nt: TGTGCCAGCAGTTTCCTTGGGGGTTCCCCTGGGGCCAACGTCCTGACTTTC
v_call: TRBV28; clone_size: NA; d_call: TRBD1; j_call: TRBJ1-3; cdr3_aa: CASSVLGTGEIGNTIYF; cdr3_nt: TGTGCCAGCAGCGTACTAGGGACAGGGGAAATTGGAAACACCATATATTTT
v_call: TRBV27; clone_size: many; d_call: TRBD2; j_call: TRBJ2-7; cdr3_aa: CASSTGTSGRSAYF; cdr3_nt: TGTGCCAGCAGTACCGGGACTAGCGGGAGATCTGCGTACTTC
v_call: TRBV9; clone_size: NA; d_call: NA; j_call: TRBJ1-2; cdr3_aa: CASSVGPGHSIYGYTF; cdr3_nt: TGTGCCAGCAGCGTAGGCCCGGGGCACTCCATATATGGCTACACCTTC
v_call: TRBV4-2; clone_size: NA; d_call: NA; j_call: TRBJ2-5; cdr3_aa: CASSQAPDQETQYF; cdr3_nt: TGTGCCAGCAGCCAGGCCCCAGACCAAGAGACCCAGTACTTC
v_call: TRBV28; clone_size: few; d_call: TRBD2; j_call: TRBJ2-1; cdr3_aa: CASRRGGRYNEQFF; cdr3_nt: TGTGCCAGCAGGCGGGGCGGGAGGTACAATGAGCAGTTCTTC
v_call: TRBV10-3; clone_size: many; d_call: NA; j_call: TRBJ2-7; cdr3_aa: CATGPSYEQYF; cdr3_nt: TGTGCCACCGGGCCTTCCTACGAGCAGTACTTC
v_call: TRBV10-3; clone_size: many; d_call: NA; j_call: TRBJ2-7; cdr3_aa: CAISDGVSEQYF; cdr3_nt: TGTGCCATCAGTGACGGGGTTAGCGAGCAGTACTTC